The next 3 T cell receptor beta chains were all read from a single sample in a study of cytomegalovirus exposure and HLA in healthy donors. 13 Jbeta primers and 60 Vbeta primers were used for the PCR. Method: immunoSEQ multiplex PCR; TCRdb's copy keeps in-frame clones and lacks some. The sample contains 150,000 to 200,000 clones, approximately 80% of which appear only once. Sequenced sample: PBMCs. The source is a boy aged 5-17 years in good health and CMV-seronegative.

DNA for the CDR3: TGTGCCAGCAGCCGCTCGCGGGGGAGATCTAGCACAGATACGCAGTATTTT. Protein: CASSRSRGRSSTDTQYF. The rearrangement joins TRBV5-8 to TRBJ2-3; the match to TRBD2 covers 7 bases. From germline, CDR1 is SGHTS and CDR2 YDEGEE. J was trimmed by 0 bases and V by 4 bases; bases with no gene match: 11. The CDR3 has 17 amino acids.

The chain carries TRBV19 and TRBJ2-1, with 7 bases aligning to TRBD2. Trimming took 2 bases from V and 0 from J; bases not matched to a gene: 4. The CDR3 runs 16 residues. In germline, CDR1 is LNHDA, CDR2 SQIVND (reference sequence). The CDR3 DNA reads as TGTGCCAGTAGTATAAGCGGCGGGAGCTCCTACAATGAGCAGTTCTTC. Translation gives CASSISGGSSYNEQFF.

This chain joins TRBV9 and TRBJ1-2; D may be TRBD1 (5 bases). The CDR3 totals 14 residues. The germline V gene encodes CDR1 SGDLS and CDR2 YYNGEE. Trimming took off 2 bases at V and 5 bases at J, with 13 bases between the two ends. The DNA of the CDR3 is TGTGCCAGCAGCGTGGGCAGGGTTGGGTATGGCTACACCTTC. Encoded protein: CASSVGRVGYGYTF.